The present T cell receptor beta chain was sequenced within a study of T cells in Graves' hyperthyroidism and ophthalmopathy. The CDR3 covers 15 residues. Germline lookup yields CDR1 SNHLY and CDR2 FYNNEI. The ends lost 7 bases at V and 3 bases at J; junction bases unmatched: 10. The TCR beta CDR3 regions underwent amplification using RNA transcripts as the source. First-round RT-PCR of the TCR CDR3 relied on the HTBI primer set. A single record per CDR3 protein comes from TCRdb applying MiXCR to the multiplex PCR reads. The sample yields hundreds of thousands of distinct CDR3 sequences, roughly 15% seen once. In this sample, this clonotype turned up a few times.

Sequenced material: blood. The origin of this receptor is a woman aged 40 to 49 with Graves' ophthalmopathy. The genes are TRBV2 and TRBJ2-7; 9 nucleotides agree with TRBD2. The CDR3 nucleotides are TGTGCCAGCAAGGGCGGGGGGGCGGCCCGCTACGAGCAGTACTTC. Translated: CASKGGGAARYEQYF.